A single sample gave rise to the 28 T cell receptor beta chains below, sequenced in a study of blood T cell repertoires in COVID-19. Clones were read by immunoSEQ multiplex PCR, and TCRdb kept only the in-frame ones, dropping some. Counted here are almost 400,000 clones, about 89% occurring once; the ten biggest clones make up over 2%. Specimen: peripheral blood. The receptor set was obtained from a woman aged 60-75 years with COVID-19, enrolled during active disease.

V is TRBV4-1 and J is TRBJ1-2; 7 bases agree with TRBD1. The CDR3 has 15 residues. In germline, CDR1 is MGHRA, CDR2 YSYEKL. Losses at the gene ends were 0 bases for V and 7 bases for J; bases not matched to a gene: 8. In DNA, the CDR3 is TGCGCCAGCAGCCAAGAGTCGGGCAGGGGGACTGGCTACACCTTC. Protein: CASSQESGRGTGYTF.

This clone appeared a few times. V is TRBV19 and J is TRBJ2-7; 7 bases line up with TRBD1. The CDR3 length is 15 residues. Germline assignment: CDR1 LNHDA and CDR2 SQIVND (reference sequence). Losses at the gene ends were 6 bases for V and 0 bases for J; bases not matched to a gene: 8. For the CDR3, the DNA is TGTGCCAGTAGGCCCGGGACAGCCGGCTCCTACGAGCAGTACTTC. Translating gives CASRPGTAGSYEQYF.

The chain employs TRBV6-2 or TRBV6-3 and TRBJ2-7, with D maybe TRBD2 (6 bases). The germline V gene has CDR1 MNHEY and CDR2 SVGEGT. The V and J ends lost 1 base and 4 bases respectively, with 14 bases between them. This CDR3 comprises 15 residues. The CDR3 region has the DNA TGTGCCAGCAGTTACTTGGGTCGGCGGGAATACGAGCAGTACTTC. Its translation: CASSYLGRREYEQYF.

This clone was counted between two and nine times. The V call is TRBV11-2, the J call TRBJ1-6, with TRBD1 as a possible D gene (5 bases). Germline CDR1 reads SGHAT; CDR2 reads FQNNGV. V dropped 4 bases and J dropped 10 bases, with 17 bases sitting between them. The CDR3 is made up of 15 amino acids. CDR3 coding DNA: TGTGCCAGCAGCTCCGGACATCAGGGTAGCTCACCCCTCCACTTT. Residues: CASSSGHQGSSPLHF.

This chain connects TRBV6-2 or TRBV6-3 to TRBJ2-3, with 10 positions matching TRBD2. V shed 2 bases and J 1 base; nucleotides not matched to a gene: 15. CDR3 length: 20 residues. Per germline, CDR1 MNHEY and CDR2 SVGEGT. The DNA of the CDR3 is TGTGCCAGCAGTTACCGGCGGGGTAGCGGGGGGCCCCTAGGCACAGATACGCAGTATTTT. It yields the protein CASSYRRGSGGPLGTDTQYF.

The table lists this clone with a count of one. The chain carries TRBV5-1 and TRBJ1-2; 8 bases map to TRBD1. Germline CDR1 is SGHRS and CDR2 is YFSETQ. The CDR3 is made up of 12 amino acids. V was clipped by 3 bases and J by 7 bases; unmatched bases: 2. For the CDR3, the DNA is TGCGCCAGCAGCTACGACAGGGGTGGCTACACCTTC. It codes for CASSYDRGGYTF.

In DNA form, the CDR3 reads TGTGCCAGCAGTGATAGGACAGGGGGCACTGAAGCTTTCTTT. It encodes CASSDRTGGTEAFF. This chain uses TRBV2 with TRBJ1-1; 10 nucleotides line up with TRBD1. The CDR3 has 14 amino acids. After removal of 3 bases from V and 4 bases from J, the junction contained 2 bases not matched to a gene. CDR1 is SNHLY, CDR2 FYNNEI, per germline.

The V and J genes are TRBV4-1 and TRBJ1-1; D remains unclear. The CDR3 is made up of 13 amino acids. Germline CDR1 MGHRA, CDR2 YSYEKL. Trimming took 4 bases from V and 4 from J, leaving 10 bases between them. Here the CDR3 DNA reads TGCGCCAGCAGCCTCGAGGGCGGCACTGAAGCTTTCTTT. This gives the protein CASSLEGGTEAFF.

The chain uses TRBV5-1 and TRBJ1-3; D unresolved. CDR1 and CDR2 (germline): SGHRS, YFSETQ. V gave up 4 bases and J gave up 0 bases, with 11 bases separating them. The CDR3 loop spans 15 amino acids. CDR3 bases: TGCGCCAGCAGCCGAGAGGGATTCTCTGGAAACACCATATATTTT. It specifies CASSREGFSGNTIYF.

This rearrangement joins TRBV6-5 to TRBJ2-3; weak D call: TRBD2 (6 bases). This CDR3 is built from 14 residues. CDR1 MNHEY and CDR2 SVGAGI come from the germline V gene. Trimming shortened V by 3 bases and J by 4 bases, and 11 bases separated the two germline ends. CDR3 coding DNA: TGTGCCAGCAGTTATGGGGACTTTGCAGATACGCAGTATTTT. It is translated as CASSYGDFADTQYF.

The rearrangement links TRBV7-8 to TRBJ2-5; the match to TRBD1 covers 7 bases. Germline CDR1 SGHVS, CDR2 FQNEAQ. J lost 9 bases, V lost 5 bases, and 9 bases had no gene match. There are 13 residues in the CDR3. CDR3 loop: CASSGGQVGAQYF. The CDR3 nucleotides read TGTGCCAGCAGCGGAGGACAGGTCGGAGCCCAGTACTTC.

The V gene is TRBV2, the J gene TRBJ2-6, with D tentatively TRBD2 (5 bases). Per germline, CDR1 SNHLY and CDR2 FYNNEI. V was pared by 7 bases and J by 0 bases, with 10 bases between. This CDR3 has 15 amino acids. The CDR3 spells CASKSGTSGANVLTF. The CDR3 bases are TGTGCCAGCAAGTCGGGAACCTCTGGGGCCAACGTCCTGACTTTC.

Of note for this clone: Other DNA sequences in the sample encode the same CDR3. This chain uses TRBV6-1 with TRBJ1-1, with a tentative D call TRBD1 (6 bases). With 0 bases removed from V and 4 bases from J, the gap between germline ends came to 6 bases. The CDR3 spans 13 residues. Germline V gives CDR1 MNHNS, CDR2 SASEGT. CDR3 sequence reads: CASSEAGGTEAFF. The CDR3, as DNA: TGTGCCAGCAGTGAAGCAGGGGGCACTGAAGCTTTCTTT.

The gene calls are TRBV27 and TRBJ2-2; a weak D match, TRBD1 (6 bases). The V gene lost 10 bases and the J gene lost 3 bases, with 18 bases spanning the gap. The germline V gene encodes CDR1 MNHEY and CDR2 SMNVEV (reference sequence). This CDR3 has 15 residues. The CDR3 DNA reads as TGTGCCACTACACACAGGGAAGGGTACACCGGGGAGCTGTTTTTT. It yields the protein CATTHREGYTGELFF.

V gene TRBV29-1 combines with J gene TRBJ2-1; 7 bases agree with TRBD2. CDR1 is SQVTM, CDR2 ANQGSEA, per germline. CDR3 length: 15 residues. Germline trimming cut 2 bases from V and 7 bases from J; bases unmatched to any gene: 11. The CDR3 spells CSVEHLFGSGNEQFF. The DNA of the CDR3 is TGCAGCGTTGAACACCTCTTCGGTAGCGGGAATGAGCAGTTCTTC.

The CDR3 DNA reads TGTGCCAGCAGTGAAGCCGCGGCGGGGGGGCGTCGAGAGCAGTACTTC. Translating it yields CASSEAAAGGRREQYF. V and J are TRBV2 and TRBJ2-7, with 9 nucleotides matching TRBD2. The germline gives CDR1 SNHLY, CDR2 FYNNEI. With 0 bases clipped from V and 7 bases from J, the junction kept 10 bases outside the gene matches. This CDR3 comprises 16 residues.

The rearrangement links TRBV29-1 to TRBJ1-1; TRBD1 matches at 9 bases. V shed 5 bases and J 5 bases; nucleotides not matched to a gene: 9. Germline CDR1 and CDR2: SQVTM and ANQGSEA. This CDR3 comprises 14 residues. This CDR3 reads CSVRRDRATTEAFF. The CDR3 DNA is TGCAGCGTTCGGCGGGACAGGGCAACAACTGAAGCTTTCTTT.

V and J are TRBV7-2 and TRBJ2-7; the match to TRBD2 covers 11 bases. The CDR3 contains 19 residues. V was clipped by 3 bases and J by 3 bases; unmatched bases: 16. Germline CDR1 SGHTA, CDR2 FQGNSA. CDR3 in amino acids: CASSLYPLLSGGAYYEQYF. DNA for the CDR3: TGTGCCAGCAGCTTGTATCCCCTTCTTAGCGGGGGGGCCTACTACGAGCAGTACTTC.

CDR3 nucleotide sequence: TGTGCCAGCAGTTACTATGTCGGGGTGCTTAATGGCTACACCTTC. This codes for CASSYYVGVLNGYTF. This chain uses TRBV6-5 with TRBJ1-2; D not resolved. This CDR3 has 15 amino acids. Germline V gives CDR1 MNHEY, CDR2 SVGAGI. The ends were cut back, 1 base at V and 6 bases at J, with 15 bases in the middle.

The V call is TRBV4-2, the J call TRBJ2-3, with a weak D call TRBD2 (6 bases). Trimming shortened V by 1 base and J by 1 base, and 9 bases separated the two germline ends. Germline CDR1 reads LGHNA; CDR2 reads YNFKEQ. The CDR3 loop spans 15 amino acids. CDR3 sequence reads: CASSQVRGGTDTQYF. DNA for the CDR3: TGTGCCAGCAGCCAAGTGCGGGGAGGCACAGATACGCAGTATTTT.

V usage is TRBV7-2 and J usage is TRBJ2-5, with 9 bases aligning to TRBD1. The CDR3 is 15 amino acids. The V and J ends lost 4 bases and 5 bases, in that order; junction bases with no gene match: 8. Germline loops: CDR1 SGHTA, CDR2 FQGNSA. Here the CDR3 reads CASSSNRGPWETQYF. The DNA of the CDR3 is TGTGCCAGCAGCTCAAACAGGGGGCCGTGGGAGACCCAGTACTTC.

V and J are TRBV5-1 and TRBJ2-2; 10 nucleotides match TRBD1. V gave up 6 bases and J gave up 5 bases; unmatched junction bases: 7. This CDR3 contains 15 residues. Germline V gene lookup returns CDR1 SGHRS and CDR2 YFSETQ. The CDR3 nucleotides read TGCGCCAGCACCTCGGGACAGGGGAGGACCGGGGAGCTGTTTTTT. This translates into CASTSGQGRTGELFF.

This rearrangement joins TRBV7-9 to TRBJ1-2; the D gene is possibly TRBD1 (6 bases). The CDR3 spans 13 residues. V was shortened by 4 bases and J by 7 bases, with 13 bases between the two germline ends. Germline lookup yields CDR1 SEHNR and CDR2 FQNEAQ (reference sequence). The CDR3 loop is CASSSAGGPGYTF. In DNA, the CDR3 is TGTGCCAGCAGCTCCGCGGGGGGCCCTGGCTACACCTTC.

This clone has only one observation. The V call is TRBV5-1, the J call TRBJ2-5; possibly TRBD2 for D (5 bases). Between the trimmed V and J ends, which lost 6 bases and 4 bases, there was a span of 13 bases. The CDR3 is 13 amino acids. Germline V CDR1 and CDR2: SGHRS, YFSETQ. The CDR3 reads CASTPPLAETQYF. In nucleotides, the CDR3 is TGCGCCAGCACTCCTCCTCTAGCAGAGACCCAGTACTTC.

CDR3 coding DNA: TGTGCCAGTAGTATTCCAGGGGTACGCGGCTACACCTTC. The encoded protein is CASSIPGVRGYTF. V gene TRBV19 combines with J gene TRBJ1-2, with D perhaps matching TRBD1 (6 bases). This CDR3 contains 13 residues. Trimming pared 3 bases from V and 8 bases from J, leaving 13 bases between. Germline V gene sequence: CDR1 LNHDA, CDR2 SQIVND (reference sequence).

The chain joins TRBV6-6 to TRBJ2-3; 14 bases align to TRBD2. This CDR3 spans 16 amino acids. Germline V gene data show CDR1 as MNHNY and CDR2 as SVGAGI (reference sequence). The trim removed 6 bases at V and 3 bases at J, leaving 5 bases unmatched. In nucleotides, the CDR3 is TGTGCCAGCAGCCCTGGGACTAGCGGGGGAACAGATACGCAGTATTTT. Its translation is CASSPGTSGGTDTQYF.

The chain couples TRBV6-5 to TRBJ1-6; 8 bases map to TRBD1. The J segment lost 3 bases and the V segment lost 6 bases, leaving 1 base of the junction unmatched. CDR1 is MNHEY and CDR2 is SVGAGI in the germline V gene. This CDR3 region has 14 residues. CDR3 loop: CASRTGGYNSPLHF. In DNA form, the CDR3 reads TGTGCCAGCAGAACAGGGGGCTATAATTCACCCCTCCACTTT.

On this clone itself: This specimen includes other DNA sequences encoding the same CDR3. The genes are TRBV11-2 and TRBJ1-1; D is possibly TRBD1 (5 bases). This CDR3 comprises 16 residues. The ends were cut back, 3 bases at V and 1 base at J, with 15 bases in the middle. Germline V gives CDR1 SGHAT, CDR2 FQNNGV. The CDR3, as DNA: TGTGCCAGCAGCTTGGAAATGGGGCGGAAGAACACTGAAGCTTTCTTT. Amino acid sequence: CASSLEMGRKNTEAFF.